The clone carrying this T cell receptor (beta chain) turned up a few times. Its antigen is not known. The entry originates in a study of blood T cells in healthy people across ages. Primed by a sample-barcoded 5' primer and a J-beta primer mix, a second PCR proceeded for roughly 7 to 12 cycles. A template-switch adaptor containing 12 random nucleotides labeled each cDNA molecule. In TCRdb, the 5' RACE reads were re-called with MiXCR into one record per CDR3 protein. The sample contains hundreds of thousands of distinct CDR3 sequences, around 25% of which appear only once. General observations from the study: More naive CD4+ cells and higher diversity were found in long-lived than in aged donors.

Per the germline V gene, CDR1 is SEHNR and CDR2 is FQNEAQ (reference sequence). The CDR3 runs to 12 residues. V gave up 8 bases and J gave up 1 base, with 8 bases separating them. These data were likewise used in another study, on T cells of mothers and their children. That source adds: All donors were healthy and Caucasian; they were a few mothers and their six children. The overlap seen between related mothers and children slightly exceeded that of unrelated pairs, though not significantly.

The material sequenced was blood. The sequence derives from a boy aged 5 to 17 in good health. The chain has TRBV7-9 and TRBJ1-1; a possible D gene is TRBD1 (5 bases). The CDR3 DNA reads as TGTGCCAGCGCGCAGGGGAACACTGAAGCTTTCTTT. It codes for CASAQGNTEAFF. Based on the CDR3 plus reference TRBV7-9 and TRBJ1-1, the full variable domain is DTGVSQNPRHKITKRGQNVTFRCDPISEHNRLYWYRQTLGQGPEFLTYFQNEAQLEKSRLLSDRFSAERPKGSFSTLEIQRTEQGDSAMYLCASAQGNTEAFFGQGTRLTVV.